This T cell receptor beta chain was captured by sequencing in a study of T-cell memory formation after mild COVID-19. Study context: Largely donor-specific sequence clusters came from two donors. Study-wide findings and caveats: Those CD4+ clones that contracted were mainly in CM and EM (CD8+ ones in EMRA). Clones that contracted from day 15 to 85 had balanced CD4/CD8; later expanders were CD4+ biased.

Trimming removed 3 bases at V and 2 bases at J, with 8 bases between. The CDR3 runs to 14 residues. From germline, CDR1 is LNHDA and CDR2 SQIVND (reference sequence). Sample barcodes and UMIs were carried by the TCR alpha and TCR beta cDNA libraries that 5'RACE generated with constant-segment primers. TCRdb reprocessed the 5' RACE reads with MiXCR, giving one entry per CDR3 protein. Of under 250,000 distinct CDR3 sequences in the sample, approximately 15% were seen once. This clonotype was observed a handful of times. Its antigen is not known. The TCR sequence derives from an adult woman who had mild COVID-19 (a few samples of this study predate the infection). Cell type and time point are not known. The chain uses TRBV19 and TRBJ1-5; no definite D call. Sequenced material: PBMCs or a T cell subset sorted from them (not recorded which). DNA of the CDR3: TGTGCCAGTAGTATTGAGCTGGGCAATCAGCCCCAGCATTTT. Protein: CASSIELGNQPQHF.